These 2 T cell receptor beta chains were sequenced from one sample in a study of blood T cell repertoires in COVID-19. The repertoire was sequenced with immunoSEQ multiplex PCR; TCRdb's copy has only in-frame clones and lacks some. Of 140,000 to 150,000 clones in the sample, around 72% are singletons; the top ten hold less than 2.5%. Sequencing was carried out using peripheral blood. The receptors here all came from a woman aged 60-75 years with acute or convalescent COVID-19.

This chain connects TRBV6-5 to TRBJ2-7; TRBD1 aligns across 9 bases. Losses at the gene ends were 7 bases for V and 6 bases for J; bases not matched to a gene: 7. The CDR3 is 13 residues long. Germline CDR1 is MNHEY and CDR2 is SVGAGI. CDR3 amino acids: CASKWGQGGEQYF. The CDR3 DNA sequence: TGTGCCAGCAAATGGGGACAGGGTGGCGAGCAGTACTTC.

The rearrangement uses TRBV10-2 and TRBJ2-1, with 7 bases identical to TRBD2. J was trimmed by 8 bases and V by 9 bases; bases with no gene match: 4. This CDR3 spans 11 amino acids. The V gene's germline CDR1 is WSHSY and CDR2 SAAADI. The DNA for the CDR3 is TGCGCCAGTCGACTAGCCGATGAGCAGTTCTTC. It codes for CASRLADEQFF.